This T cell receptor (beta chain) derives from a study of breast tumors, draining lymph nodes, adjacent tissues. General study points: Compared with lymph nodes, tumors were less diverse; compared with nontumor tissue, more. Luminal-like breast cancer showed significantly greater tumor-nontumor repertoire similarity than basal-like breast cancer did. The data were judged consistent with most tumor T cells coming from lymph node and expanding in tumor. Tumor T cell lymph node origin was a supported hypothesis, not proven.

TCRdb fed the multiplex PCR reads into MiXCR, producing one record per CDR3 protein. The sample records 140,000 to 150,000 distinct CDR3 sequences, 32% being singletons. J lost 5 bases, V lost 2 bases, and 8 bases had no gene match. The CDR3 is made up of 17 amino acids. Germline CDR1 is SNHLY and CDR2 is FYNNEI. As to this clonotype: The antigen remains undetermined.

Samples came from axillary lymph nodes draining the breast cancer. Sequences were obtained from axillary lymph node tissue. The chain joins TRBV2 to TRBJ2-1, with 11 positions matching TRBD2. The TCR was taken from a female donor with breast cancer. Some clones in this sample may be carry-over from other donors' samples. The CDR3 bases are TGTGCCAGCAGTGAAAAGGGAAGACTAGCGGGGAACAATGAGCAGTTCTTC. It translates to CASSEKGRLAGNNEQFF.